This passage covers 2 T cell receptor beta chains from one sample sequenced in a study of patients and donors after allogeneic stem cell transplantation. In TCRdb, the RT-PCR reads were re-called with MiXCR into one record per CDR3 protein. Among about 200,000 distinct CDR3 sequences listed, 35% to 45% were seen once. Sequencing was carried out using blood, either unsorted or a sorted T cell fraction (not recorded which). These receptors all stem from a human donor who was either an allogeneic HSCT recipient or a stem cell or donor lymphocyte infusion donor (not recorded which). It is not recorded whose cells these are; they may come from a transplant donor.

The chain recombines TRBV20-1 with TRBJ2-2; TRBD2 agrees at 9 bases. The germline V gene has CDR1 DFQATT and CDR2 SNEGSKA (reference sequence). V trimming: 6 bases; J trimming: 5 bases; junction bases outside the gene matches: 10. The CDR3 sequence is 15 residues long. The CDR3 reads CSASTASGETGELFF. DNA of the CDR3: TGCAGTGCCAGCACGGCTAGCGGGGAAACCGGGGAGCTGTTTTTT.

The chain joins TRBV12-3 or TRBV12-4 to TRBJ1-5; weak D call: TRBD1 (6 bases). This CDR3 comprises 14 residues. Trimming removed 6 bases from V and 4 bases from J, with 13 bases in between. The CDR3 loop is CASRQTGINQPQHF. The CDR3 nucleotides are TGTGCCAGCAGACAAACAGGGATTAATCAGCCCCAGCATTTT.